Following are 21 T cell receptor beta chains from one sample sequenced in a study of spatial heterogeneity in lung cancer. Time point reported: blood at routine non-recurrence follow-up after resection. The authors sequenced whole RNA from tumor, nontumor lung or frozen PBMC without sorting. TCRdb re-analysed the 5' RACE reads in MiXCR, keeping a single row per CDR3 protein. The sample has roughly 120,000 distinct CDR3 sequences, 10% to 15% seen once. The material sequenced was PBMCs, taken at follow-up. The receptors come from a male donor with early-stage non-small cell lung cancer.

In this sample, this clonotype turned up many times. The CDR3 coding sequence is TGCAGCGTTGAAGATCGGAGGGACAGGTCGAACACTGAAGCTTTCTTT. This translates into CSVEDRRDRSNTEAFF. The chain joins TRBV29-1 to TRBJ1-1; TRBD1 matches at 8 bases. CDR1 SQVTM and CDR2 ANQGSEA come from the germline V gene. V lost 0 bases, J lost 1 base, and 7 bases stayed unmatched. The CDR3 runs to 16 residues.

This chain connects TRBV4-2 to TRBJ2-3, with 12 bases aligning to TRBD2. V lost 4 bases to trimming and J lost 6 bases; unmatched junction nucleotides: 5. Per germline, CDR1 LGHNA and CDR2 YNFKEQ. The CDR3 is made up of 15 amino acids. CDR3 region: CASSRRLAGEDTQYF. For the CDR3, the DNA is TGTGCCAGCAGCCGACGACTAGCGGGGGAGGATACGCAGTATTTT.

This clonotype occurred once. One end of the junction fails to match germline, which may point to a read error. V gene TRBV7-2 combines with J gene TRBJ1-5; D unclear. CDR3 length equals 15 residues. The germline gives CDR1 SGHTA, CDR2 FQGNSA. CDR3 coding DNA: TGTGCCAGCAGCTTAGAGGCGACGCGCAATGAGCCCCAGCATTTT. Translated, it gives CASSLEATRNEPQHF.

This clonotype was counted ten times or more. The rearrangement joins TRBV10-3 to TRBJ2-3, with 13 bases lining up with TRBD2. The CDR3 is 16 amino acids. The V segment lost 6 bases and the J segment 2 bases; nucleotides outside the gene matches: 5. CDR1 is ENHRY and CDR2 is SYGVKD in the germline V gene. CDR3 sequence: CAISRLAGGSTDTQYF. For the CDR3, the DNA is TGTGCCATCAGCCGACTAGCGGGGGGTTCCACAGATACGCAGTATTTT.

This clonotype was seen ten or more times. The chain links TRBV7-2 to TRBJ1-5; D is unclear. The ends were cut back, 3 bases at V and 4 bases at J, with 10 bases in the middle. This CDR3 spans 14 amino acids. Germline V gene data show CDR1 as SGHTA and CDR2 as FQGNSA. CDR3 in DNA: TGTGCCAGCAGCTTCCGGGATTCTAATCAGCCCCAGCATTTT. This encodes CASSFRDSNQPQHF. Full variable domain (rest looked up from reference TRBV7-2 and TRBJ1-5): GAGVSQSPSNKVTEKGKDVELRCDPISGHTALYWYRQSLGQGLEFLIYFQGNSAPDKSGLPSDRFSAERTGGSVSTLTIQRTQQEDSAVYLCASSFRDSNQPQHFGDGTRLSIL.

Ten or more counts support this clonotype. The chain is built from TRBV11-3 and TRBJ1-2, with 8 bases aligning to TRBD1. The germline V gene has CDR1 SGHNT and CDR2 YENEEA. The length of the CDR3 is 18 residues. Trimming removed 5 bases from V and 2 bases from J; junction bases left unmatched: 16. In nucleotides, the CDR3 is TGTGCCAGCAGCGAACCTCCCCACACAGGGGGTCCCAACTATGGCTACACCTTC. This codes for CASSEPPHTGGPNYGYTF.

The CDR3, as DNA: TGTGCCAGCAGCTTAGGGTACAGGGGCTTAAATTCACCCCTCCACTTT. Its translation: CASSLGYRGLNSPLHF. The chain employs TRBV7-2 and TRBJ1-6; TRBD1 matches 7 bases. The CDR3 has 16 amino acids. Germline V lookup: CDR1 SGHTA, CDR2 FQGNSA. V was clipped by 1 base and J by 7 bases; unmatched bases: 7.

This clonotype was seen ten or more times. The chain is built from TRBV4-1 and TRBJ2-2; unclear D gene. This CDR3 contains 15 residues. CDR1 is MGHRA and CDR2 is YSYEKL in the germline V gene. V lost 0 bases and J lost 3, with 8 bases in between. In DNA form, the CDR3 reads TGCGCCAGCAGCCAAGATTCGGCATACACCGGGGAGCTGTTTTTT. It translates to CASSQDSAYTGELFF.

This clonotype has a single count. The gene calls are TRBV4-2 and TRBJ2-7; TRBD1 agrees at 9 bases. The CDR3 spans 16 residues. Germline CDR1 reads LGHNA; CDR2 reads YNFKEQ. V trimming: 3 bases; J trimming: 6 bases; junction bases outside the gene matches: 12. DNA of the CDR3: TGTGCCAGCAGCCACACCGGGACAGGGACATCTAGCGAGCAGTACTTC. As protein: CASSHTGTGTSSEQYF.

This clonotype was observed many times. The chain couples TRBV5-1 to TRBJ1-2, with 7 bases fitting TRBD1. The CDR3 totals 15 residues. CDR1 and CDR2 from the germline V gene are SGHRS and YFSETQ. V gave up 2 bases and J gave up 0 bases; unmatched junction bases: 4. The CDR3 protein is CASSFEGAANYGYTF. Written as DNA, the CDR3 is TGCGCCAGCAGCTTCGAGGGGGCGGCTAACTATGGCTACACCTTC.

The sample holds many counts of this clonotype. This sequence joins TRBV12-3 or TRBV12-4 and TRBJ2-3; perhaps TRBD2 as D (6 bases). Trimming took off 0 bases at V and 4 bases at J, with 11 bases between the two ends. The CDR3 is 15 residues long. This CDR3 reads CASSLAGGVADTQYF. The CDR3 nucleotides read TGTGCCAGCAGTTTAGCGGGCGGGGTGGCAGATACGCAGTATTTT.

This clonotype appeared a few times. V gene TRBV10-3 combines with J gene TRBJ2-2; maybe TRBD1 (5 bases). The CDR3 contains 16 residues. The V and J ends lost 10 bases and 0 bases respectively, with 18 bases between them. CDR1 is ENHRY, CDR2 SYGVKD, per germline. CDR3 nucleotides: TGTGCCACCAACACGAAGAGACAGACGAACACCGGGGAGCTGTTTTTT. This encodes CATNTKRQTNTGELFF.

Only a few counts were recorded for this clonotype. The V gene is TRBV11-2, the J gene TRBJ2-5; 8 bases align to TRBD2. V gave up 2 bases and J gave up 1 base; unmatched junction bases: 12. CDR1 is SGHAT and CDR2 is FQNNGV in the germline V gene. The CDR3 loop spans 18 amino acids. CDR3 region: CASSLKEGRGGTQETQYF. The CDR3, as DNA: TGTGCCAGCAGCTTAAAGGAGGGTCGCGGGGGGACCCAAGAGACCCAGTACTTC.

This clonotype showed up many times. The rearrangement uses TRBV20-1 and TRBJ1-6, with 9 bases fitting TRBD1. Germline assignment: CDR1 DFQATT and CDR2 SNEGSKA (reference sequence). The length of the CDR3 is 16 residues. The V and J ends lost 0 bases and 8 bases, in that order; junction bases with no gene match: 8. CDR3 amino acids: CSARDTGGARHSPLHF. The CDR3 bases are TGCAGTGCTAGAGATACAGGGGGCGCGAGGCATTCACCCCTCCACTTT.

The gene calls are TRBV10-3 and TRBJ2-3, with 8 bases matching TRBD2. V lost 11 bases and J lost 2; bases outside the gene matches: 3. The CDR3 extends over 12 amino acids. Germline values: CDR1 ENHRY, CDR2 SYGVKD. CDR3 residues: CASGGATDTQYF. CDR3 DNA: TGTGCCTCGGGGGGGGCCACAGATACGCAGTATTTT.

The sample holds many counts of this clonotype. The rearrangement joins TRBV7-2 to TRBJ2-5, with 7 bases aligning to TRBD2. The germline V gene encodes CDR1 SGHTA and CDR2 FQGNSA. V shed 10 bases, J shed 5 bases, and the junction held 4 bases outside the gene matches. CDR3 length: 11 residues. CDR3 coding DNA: TGTGCCACCGGGGGGACGGAGACCCAGTACTTC. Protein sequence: CATGGTETQYF.

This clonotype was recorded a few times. As DNA, the CDR3 is TGTGCCAGCAGTTACCCAGGGGTAAAGGAGACCCAGTACTTC. This codes for CASSYPGVKETQYF. This sequence joins TRBV6-2 or TRBV6-3 and TRBJ2-5, with a tentative D call TRBD1 (6 bases). The CDR3 is made up of 14 amino acids. CDR1 MNHEY and CDR2 SVGEGT come from the germline V gene. V was trimmed by 2 bases and J by 5 bases, leaving 12 bases between them.

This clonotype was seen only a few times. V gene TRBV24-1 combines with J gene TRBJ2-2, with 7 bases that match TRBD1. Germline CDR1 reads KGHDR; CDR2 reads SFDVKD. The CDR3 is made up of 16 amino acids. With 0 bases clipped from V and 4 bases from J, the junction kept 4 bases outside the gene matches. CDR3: CATSDLRGRGTGELFF. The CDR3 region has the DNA TGTGCCACCAGTGATTTGAGGGGGCGCGGCACCGGGGAGCTGTTTTTT.

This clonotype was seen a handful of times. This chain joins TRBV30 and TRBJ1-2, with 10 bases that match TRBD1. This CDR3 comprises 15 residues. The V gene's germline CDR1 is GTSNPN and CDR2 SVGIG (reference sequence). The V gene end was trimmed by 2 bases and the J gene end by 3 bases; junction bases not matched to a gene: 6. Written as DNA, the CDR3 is TGTGCCTGGAGTAGGACAGGGGGTCTTCACTATGGCTACACCTTC. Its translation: CAWSRTGGLHYGYTF.

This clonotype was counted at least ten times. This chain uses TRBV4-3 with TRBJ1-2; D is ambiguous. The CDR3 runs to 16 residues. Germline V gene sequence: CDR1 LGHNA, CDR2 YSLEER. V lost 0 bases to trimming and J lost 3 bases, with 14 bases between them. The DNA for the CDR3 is TGCGCCAGCAGCCAAGATCACAGCACCTCTTACTATGGCTACACCTTC. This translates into CASSQDHSTSYYGYTF.

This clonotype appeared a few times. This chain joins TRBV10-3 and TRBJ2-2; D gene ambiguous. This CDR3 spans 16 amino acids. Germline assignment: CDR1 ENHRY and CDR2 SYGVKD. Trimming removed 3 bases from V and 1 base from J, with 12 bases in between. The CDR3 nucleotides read TGTGCCATCAGTGATGGTGGGTCCGGGAACACCGGGGAGCTGTTTTTT. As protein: CAISDGGSGNTGELFF.